This T cell receptor beta chain is drawn from a study of technical replicates of blood from a handful of donors. TCRdb keeps only in-frame clones here, not all; method: immunoSEQ multiplex PCR. The sample consists of about 82,000 clones, roughly 95% of them appearing once. Germline V gene data show CDR1 as LGHNA and CDR2 as YSLEER. The CDR3 has 15 amino acids. Germline trimming cut 3 bases from V and 5 bases from J; bases unmatched to any gene: 8. The sequence was obtained from a human donor in good health. Sequencing was done on a sample of T cells isolated from PBMCs. The rearrangement uses TRBV4-3 and TRBJ2-5; 8 nucleotides agree with TRBD1. CDR3 nucleotides: TGCGCCAGCAGCCACCGACAGGGGTCGGGGGAGACCCAGTACTTC. Its protein product is CASSHRQGSGETQYF.